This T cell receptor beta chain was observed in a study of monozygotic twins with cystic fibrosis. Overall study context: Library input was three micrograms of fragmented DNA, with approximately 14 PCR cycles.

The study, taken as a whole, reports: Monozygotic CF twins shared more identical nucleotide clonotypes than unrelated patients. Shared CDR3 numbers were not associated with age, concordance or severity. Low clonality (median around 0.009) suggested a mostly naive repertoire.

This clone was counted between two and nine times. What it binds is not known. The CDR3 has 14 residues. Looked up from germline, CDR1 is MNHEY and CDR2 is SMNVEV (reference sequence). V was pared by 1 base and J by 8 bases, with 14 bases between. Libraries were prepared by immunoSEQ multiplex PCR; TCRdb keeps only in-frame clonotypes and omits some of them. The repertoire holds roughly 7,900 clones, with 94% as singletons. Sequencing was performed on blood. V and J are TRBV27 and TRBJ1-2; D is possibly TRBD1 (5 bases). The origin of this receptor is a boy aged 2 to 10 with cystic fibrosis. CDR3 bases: TGTGCCAGCAGTTTATGGGCAGGCTCAGGGGGCTACACCTTC. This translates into CASSLWAGSGGYTF.